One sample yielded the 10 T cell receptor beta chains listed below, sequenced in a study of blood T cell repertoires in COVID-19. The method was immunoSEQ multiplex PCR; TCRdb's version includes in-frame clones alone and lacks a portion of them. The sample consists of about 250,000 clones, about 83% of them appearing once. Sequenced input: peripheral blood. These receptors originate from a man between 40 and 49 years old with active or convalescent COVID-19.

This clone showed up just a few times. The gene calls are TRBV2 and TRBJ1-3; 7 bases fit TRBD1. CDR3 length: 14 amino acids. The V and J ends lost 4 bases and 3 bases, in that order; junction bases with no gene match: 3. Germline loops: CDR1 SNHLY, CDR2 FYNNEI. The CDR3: CASSVQGNGNTIYF. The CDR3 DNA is TGTGCCAGCAGTGTACAGGGGAATGGAAACACCATATATTTT.

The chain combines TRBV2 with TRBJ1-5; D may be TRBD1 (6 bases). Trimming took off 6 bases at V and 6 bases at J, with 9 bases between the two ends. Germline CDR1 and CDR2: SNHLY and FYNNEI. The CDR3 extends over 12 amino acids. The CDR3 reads CASRGDIQPQHF. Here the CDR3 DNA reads TGTGCCAGCAGAGGGGACATTCAGCCCCAGCATTTT.

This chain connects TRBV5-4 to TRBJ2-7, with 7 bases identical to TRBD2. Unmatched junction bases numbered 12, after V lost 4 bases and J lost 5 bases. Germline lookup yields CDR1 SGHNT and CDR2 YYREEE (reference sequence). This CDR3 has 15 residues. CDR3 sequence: CASSPTRVGRDEQYF. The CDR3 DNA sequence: TGTGCCAGCAGCCCTACTAGGGTGGGGAGGGACGAGCAGTACTTC.

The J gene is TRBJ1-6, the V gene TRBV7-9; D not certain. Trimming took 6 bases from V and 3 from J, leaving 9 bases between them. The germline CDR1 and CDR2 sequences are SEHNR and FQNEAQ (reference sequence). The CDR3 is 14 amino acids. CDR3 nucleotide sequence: TGTGCCAGCAGTTCCGGGGACTATAATTCACCCCTCCACTTT. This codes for CASSSGDYNSPLHF.

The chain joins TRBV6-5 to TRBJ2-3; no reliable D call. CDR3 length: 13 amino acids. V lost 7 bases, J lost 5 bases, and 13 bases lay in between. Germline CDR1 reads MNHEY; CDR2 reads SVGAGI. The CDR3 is CASTPEAEDTQYF. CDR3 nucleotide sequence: TGTGCCAGCACCCCTGAAGCCGAAGATACGCAGTATTTT.

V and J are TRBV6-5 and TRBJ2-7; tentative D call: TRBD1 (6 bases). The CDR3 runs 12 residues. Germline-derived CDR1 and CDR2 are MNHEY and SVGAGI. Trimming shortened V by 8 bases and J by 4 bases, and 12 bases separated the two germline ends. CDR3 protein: CASAGQGYEQYF. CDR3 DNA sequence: TGTGCCAGCGCGGGCCAGGGGTACGAGCAGTACTTC.

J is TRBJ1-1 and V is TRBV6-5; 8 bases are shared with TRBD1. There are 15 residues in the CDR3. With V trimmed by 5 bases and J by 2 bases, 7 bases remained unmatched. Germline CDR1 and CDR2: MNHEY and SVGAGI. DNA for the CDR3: TGTGCCAGCAGTACCGGACAGGGTTTCAACACTGAAGCTTTCTTT. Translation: CASSTGQGFNTEAFF.

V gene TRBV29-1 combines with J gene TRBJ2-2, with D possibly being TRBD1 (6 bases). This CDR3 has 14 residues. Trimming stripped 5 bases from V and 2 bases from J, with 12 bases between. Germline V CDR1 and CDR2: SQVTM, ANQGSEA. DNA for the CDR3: TGCAGCGTTCAGCCCAGGGGAAACACCGGGGAGCTGTTTTTT. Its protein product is CSVQPRGNTGELFF.

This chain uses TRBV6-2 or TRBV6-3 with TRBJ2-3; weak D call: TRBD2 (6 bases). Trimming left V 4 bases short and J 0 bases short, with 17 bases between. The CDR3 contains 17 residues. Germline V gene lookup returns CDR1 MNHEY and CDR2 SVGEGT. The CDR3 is CASSFRSGLLSTDTQYF. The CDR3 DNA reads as TGTGCCAGCAGTTTTCGCTCGGGACTTCTTAGCACAGATACGCAGTATTTT.

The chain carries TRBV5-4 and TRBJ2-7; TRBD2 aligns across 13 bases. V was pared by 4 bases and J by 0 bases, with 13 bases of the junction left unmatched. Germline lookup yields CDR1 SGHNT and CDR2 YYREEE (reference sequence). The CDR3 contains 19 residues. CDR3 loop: CASSPTGTSGDISSYEQYF. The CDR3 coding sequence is TGTGCCAGCAGCCCGACCGGGACTAGCGGGGACATCAGCTCCTACGAGCAGTACTTC.